The clone carrying this TCR beta chain was detected once. This entry is derived from a study of blood T cell repertoires in COVID-19. V lost 3 bases to trimming and J lost 4 bases; unmatched junction nucleotides: 2. The germline CDR1 and CDR2 sequences are KGHSH and LQKENI. The CDR3 has 15 amino acids. Libraries were prepared by immunoSEQ multiplex PCR; TCRdb keeps only in-frame clonotypes and omits some of them. Found here are fewer than 500,000 clones, about 89% of them singletons; the top ten hold 4.3%. The chain uses TRBV18 and TRBJ2-3; 12 bases map to TRBD1. The TCR was taken from a woman aged 30 to 39 with acute or convalescent COVID-19. The sequencing sample was made of peripheral blood. The CDR3 sequence: CASSPGTGGADTQYF. CDR3 in DNA: TGTGCCAGCTCACCCGGGACAGGGGGCGCAGATACGCAGTATTTT.